This T cell receptor (beta chain) was profiled in a study of T cell changes during pregnancy in multiple sclerosis (dated by TCRdb to between 2018 and 2021). Background for the entire study: The study looked at changes in the T cell repertoire across pregnancy in women with multiple sclerosis.

The CDR3, from cysteine to phenylalanine, totals 14 residues. The only DNA kept is the CDR3, 42 bases in frame from the first base. The germline V gene encodes CDR1 MDHEN and CDR2 SYDVKM. At the junction V is shortened by 2 bases and J by 2 bases, with 7 bases in between. Note on this clone: Its antigen has not been determined. Per-nucleotide qualities are absent, and no much larger clonotype sits a single base away.

Library method: the immunoSEQ multiplex PCR assay. TCRdb holds this immuneACCESS table with in-frame rearrangements only. Some clones are missing; in checked studies, unresolved V genes explain under half, and the rest has no known cause. Present in this sample are about 33,000 clones, roughly nine tenths of which were seen just once. The leading ten clones occupy roughly 2.8% of the sample. The TCR comes from a female donor in good health, enrolled as a control in a pregnancy study. The receptor chain draws on TRBV28 and TRBJ1-5; the best D guess is TRBD1, with 5 bases matching. The sample in question was CD4+ T cells from peripheral blood mononuclear cells, obtained in the third trimester of pregnancy. The CDR3 region reads CASSLGGGNQPQHF. The nucleotide sequence is TGTGCCAGCAGTTTAGGAGGGGGCAATCAGCCCCAGCATTTT. Extended through the reference TRBV28 and TRBJ1-5 proteins, this CDR3 yields the full variable domain: DVKVTQSSRYLVKRTGEKVFLECVQDMDHENMFWYRQDPGLGLRLIYFSYDVKMKEKGDIPEGYSVSREKKERFSLILESASTNQTSMYLCASSLGGGNQPQHFGDGTRLSIL.